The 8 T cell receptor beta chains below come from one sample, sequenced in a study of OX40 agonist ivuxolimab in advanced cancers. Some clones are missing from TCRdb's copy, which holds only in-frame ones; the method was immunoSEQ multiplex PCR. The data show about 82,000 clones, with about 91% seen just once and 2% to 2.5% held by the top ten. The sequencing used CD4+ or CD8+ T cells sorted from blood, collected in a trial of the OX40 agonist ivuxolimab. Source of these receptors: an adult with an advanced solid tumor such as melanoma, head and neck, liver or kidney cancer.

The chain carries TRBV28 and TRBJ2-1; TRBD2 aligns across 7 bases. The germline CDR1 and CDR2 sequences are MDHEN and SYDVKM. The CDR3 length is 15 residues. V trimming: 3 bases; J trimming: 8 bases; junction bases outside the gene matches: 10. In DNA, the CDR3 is TGTGCCAGCAGTTTCCGGGGGGTCCTTGGGGATGAGCAGTTCTTC. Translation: CASSFRGVLGDEQFF.

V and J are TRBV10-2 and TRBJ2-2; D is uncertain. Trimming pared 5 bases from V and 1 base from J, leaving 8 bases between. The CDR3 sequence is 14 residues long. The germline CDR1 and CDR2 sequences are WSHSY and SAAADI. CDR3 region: CASSSGQNTGELFF. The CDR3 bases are TGCGCCAGCAGTTCGGGCCAGAACACCGGGGAGCTGTTTTTT.

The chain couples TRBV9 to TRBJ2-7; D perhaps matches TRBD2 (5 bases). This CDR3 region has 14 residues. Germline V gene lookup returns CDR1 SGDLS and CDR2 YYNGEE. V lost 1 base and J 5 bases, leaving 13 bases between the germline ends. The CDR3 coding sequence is TGTGCCAGCAGCGTACAGGCAGCCGGGGACGAGCAGTACTTC. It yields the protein CASSVQAAGDEQYF.

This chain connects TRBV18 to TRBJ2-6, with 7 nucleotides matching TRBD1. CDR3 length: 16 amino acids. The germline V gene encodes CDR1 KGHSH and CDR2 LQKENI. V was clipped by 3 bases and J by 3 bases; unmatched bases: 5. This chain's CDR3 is CASSPDRVVGANVLTF. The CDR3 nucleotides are TGTGCCAGCTCACCCGACAGGGTGGTTGGGGCCAACGTCCTGACTTTC.

CDR3 nucleotide sequence: TGCGCCAGCAGAGAGGGGGGAGTAATTGAAAAACTGTTTTTT. Its protein product is CASREGGVIEKLFF. The chain joins TRBV5-1 to TRBJ1-4, with a tentative D call TRBD1 (6 bases). V lost 5 bases to trimming and J lost 7 bases, with 15 bases between them. Germline-derived CDR1 and CDR2 are SGHRS and YFSETQ. The CDR3 has 14 amino acids.

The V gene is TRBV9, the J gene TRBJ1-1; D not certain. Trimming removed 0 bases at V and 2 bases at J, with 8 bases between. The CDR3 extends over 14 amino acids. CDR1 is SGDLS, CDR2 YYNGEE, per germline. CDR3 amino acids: CASSVAGVNTEAFF. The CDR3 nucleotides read TGTGCCAGCAGCGTAGCCGGGGTTAACACTGAAGCTTTCTTT.

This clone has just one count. CDR3 protein: CASSFNSASSYEQYF. The CDR3 region has the DNA TGTGCCAGCAGTTTTAACAGTGCAAGCTCCTACGAGCAGTACTTC. The V and J genes are TRBV27 and TRBJ2-5; D not resolved. The tail of the sequence fits TRBJ2-7 better, so the J call may be wrong. The CDR3 sequence is 15 residues long. Germline loops: CDR1 MNHEY, CDR2 SMNVEV (reference sequence).

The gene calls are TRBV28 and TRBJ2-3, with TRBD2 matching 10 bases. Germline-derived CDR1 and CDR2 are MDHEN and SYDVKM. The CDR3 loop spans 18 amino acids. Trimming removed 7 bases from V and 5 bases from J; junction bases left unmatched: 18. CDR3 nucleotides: TGTGCCAGCACCGTCAGCCTGGGGCTAGCGGGAGCAGGAGATACGCAGTATTTT. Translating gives CASTVSLGLAGAGDTQYF. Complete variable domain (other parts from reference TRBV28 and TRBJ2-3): DVKVTQSSRYLVKRTGEKVFLECVQDMDHENMFWYRQDPGLGLRLIYFSYDVKMKEKGDIPEGYSVSREKKERFSLILESASTNQTSMYLCASTVSLGLAGAGDTQYFGPGTRLTVL.